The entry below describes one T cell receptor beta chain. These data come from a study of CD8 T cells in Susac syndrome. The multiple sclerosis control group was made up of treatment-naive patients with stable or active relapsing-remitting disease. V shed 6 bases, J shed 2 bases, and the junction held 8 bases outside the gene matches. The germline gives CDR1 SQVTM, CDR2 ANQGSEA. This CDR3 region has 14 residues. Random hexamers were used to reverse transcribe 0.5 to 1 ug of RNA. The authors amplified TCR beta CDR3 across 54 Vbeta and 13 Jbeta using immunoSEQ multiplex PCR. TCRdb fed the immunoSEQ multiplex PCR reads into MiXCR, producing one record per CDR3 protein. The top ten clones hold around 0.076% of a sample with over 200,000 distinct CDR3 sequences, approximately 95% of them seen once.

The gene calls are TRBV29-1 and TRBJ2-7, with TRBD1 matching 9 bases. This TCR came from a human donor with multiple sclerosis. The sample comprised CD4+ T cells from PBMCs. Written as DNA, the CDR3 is TGCAGCGTCCGTTCCGGGACAGGGACCTACGAGCAGTACTTC. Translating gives CSVRSGTGTYEQYF.